Shown below are 9 T cell receptor beta chains from a single sample sequenced in a study of T cell responses to AZD1222 COVID-19 vaccine. TCRdb's copy holds only in-frame clones and misses some; the assay was immunoSEQ multiplex PCR. The sample has 90,000 to 95,000 clones, roughly 93% seen once. The sample was peripheral blood, taken on day 0 of AZD1222 vaccination. The origin of the receptors is an adult in good health.

This sequence joins TRBV2 and TRBJ2-3; TRBD2 matches 7 bases. Germline assignment: CDR1 SNHLY and CDR2 FYNNEI. J was trimmed by 1 base and V by 5 bases; bases with no gene match: 9. The CDR3 contains 16 residues. CDR3 protein: CASSHGLADRTDTQYF. CDR3 nucleotide sequence: TGTGCCAGCAGTCATGGGCTAGCGGACCGCACAGATACGCAGTATTTT.

The chain combines TRBV3-1 (or the pseudogene TRBV3-2) with TRBJ2-7; maybe TRBD2 (5 bases). Germline V gene sequence: CDR1 LGHDT, CDR2 YNNKEL (reference sequence). The CDR3 runs to 15 residues. V was clipped by 3 bases and J by 0 bases, with 12 bases between them. The chain's CDR3 is CASSQWGASSYEQYF. CDR3 sequence (DNA): TGTGCCAGCAGCCAGTGGGGAGCTAGCTCCTACGAGCAGTACTTC.

This clone was detected only once. The V call is TRBV6-1, the J call TRBJ1-1; D perhaps matches TRBD1 (5 bases). Germline V CDR1 and CDR2: MNHNS, SASEGT. Between the trimmed V and J ends, which lost 0 bases and 2 bases, there was a span of 7 bases. The CDR3 is made up of 14 amino acids. DNA for the CDR3: TGTGCCAGCAGTGAAGCAGGGGTTAACACTGAAGCTTTCTTT. This gives the protein CASSEAGVNTEAFF.

The chain joins TRBV5-8 to TRBJ2-7; the match to TRBD1 covers 8 bases. The CDR3 length is 13 residues. Germline V lookup: CDR1 SGHTS, CDR2 YDEGEE. The V gene end was trimmed by 2 bases and the J gene end by 8 bases; junction bases not matched to a gene: 6. In nucleotides, the CDR3 is TGTGCCAGCAGCTTCACAGGACAGGGTCAGCAGTACTTC. It translates to CASSFTGQGQQYF.

This chain links TRBV11-1 with TRBJ2-2; D gene uncertain. The germline CDR1 and CDR2 sequences are SGHAT and FQDESV (reference sequence). Trimming took 3 bases from V and 4 from J, leaving 3 bases between them. The length of the CDR3 is 12 residues. CDR3 protein: CASSLGTGELFF. The CDR3 DNA follows: TGTGCCAGCAGCTTGGGCACCGGGGAGCTGTTTTTT.

The chain uses TRBV19 and TRBJ1-6; TRBD1 matches 8 bases. CDR3 length: 16 residues. After removal of 5 bases from V and 9 bases from J, the junction contained 12 bases not matched to a gene. The germline gives CDR1 LNHDA, CDR2 SQIVND (reference sequence). In DNA, the CDR3 is TGTGCCAGTAGTTTCTTCGACAGGGGCATCGGTTCACCCCTCCACTTT. It codes for CASSFFDRGIGSPLHF.

V and J are TRBV20-1 and TRBJ1-5, with 8 bases aligning to TRBD1. The CDR3 has 15 residues. Per the germline V gene, CDR1 is DFQATT and CDR2 is SNEGSKA (reference sequence). V gave up 3 bases and J gave up 4 bases; unmatched junction bases: 8. CDR3 bases: TGCAGTGCTAGTCGGGCAGGGACAGGAAATCAGCCCCAGCATTTT. As protein: CSASRAGTGNQPQHF.

V is TRBV9 and J is TRBJ1-5; D not resolved. Trimming stripped 0 bases from V and 6 bases from J, with 13 bases between. The CDR3 covers 15 residues. CDR1 and CDR2 from the germline V gene are SGDLS and YYNGEE. CDR3 nucleotides: TGTGCCAGCAGCGTAGACGGCGGTGTTACTCAGCCCCAGCATTTT. Encoded protein: CASSVDGGVTQPQHF.

J is TRBJ1-6 and V is TRBV6-2 or TRBV6-3; D unclear. Looked up from germline, CDR1 is MNHEY and CDR2 is SVGEGT. This CDR3 is built from 13 residues. Trimming removed 1 base at V and 5 bases at J, with 3 bases between. Written as DNA, the CDR3 is TGTGCCAGCAGTTACTACGATAATTCACCCCTCCACTTT. Translation gives CASSYYDNSPLHF.